A few counts support the clone carrying this T cell receptor (beta chain). Produced via immunoSEQ multiplex PCR; TCRdb's table is partial and in-frame only. In the table there are around 75,000 clones, about 90% of which are singletons. These data are taken from a study of OX40 agonist ivuxolimab in advanced cancers. Germline CDR1 and CDR2: SGHRS and YFSETQ. The CDR3 loop spans 14 amino acids. J gave up 3 bases and V 4 bases, and 7 bases lay outside the gene matches. The rearrangement uses TRBV5-1 and TRBJ2-7; 7 bases line up with TRBD1. The sequence was collected from an adult with an advanced solid tumor such as melanoma, head and neck, liver or kidney cancer. The sequences come from CD4+ or CD8+ T cells sorted from blood, collected in a trial of the OX40 agonist ivuxolimab. The CDR3 region is CASSPDQGVYEQYF. DNA for the CDR3: TGCGCCAGCAGCCCAGACCAGGGGGTCTACGAGCAGTACTTC.